Listed below are T cell receptor beta chains from one sample, sequenced in a study of OX40 agonist ivuxolimab in advanced cancers. This table comes from immunoSEQ multiplex PCR, and its TCRdb copy is limited to in-frame clones, with some not included. This sample has about 67,000 clones, with about nine tenths found just once. This sample comprised CD4+ or CD8+ T cells sorted from blood, obtained in a trial of the OX40 agonist ivuxolimab. The receptor source for this set is an adult with an advanced solid tumor such as melanoma, head and neck, liver or kidney cancer. The CDR3 runs from the conserved cysteine through the conserved F or W. The order of the fields is V gene, J gene, clone size, D gene, CDR3 DNA, CDR3 protein. The D gene is left open where the match is weak. Only part of the rows carry a size: once, few, many, or a class if the clone is expanded.

TRBV5-6	TRBJ1-5	-	-	TGTGCCAGCAGCTATCAGGGTCTCAATCAGCCCCAGCATTTT	CASSYQGLNQPQHF
TRBV2	TRBJ2-7	-	TRBD1	TGTGCCAGCAGAGCCGGGACAGGGGATACCTGGGCGTACTTC	CASRAGTGDTWAYF
TRBV19	TRBJ1-5	-	-	TGTGCCAGTCACCCGGGCCAGCGTAATCAGCCCCAGCATTTT	CASHPGQRNQPQHF
TRBV15	TRBJ1-6	-	TRBD1	TGTGCCACCAGCAGAGATCCCGACAGGGGGAATTCACCCCTCCACTTT	CATSRDPDRGNSPLHF
TRBV2	TRBJ1-5	-	-	TGTGCCAGCAGTGAACCACAGGATCAGCCCCAGCATTTT	CASSEPQDQPQHF
TRBV7-2	TRBJ2-7	-	-	TGTGCCAGCAGCTTAGCAGTCTCCTACGAGCAGTACTTC	CASSLAVSYEQYF
TRBV2	TRBJ2-2	once	TRBD2	TGTGCCAGCAGCCAGGTAGCGGGAGCCCTATCCGGGGAGCTGTTTTTT	CASSQVAGALSGELFF
TRBV10-1	TRBJ2-1	-	TRBD2	TGCGCCAGCAGAGGCGGGAGGTTGGATGAGCAGTTCTTC	CASRGGRLDEQFF
TRBV6-5	TRBJ1-3	-	-	TGTGCCAGCAGTTTAAACCGCCCCTCTGGAAACACCATATATTTT	CASSLNRPSGNTIYF
TRBV6-1	TRBJ2-1	-	TRBD2	TGTGCCAGCAAACTAGCGGCGTACAATGAGCAGTTCTTC	CASKLAAYNEQFF
TRBV5-1	TRBJ2-2	few	-	TGCGCCAGCAGCTACGGGGCCGAACCCGGGGAGCTGTTTTTT	CASSYGAEPGELFF
TRBV7-2	TRBJ2-3	-	-	TGTGCCAGCAGCTTAGGGAGCGCTCAAAGGGCAGATACGCAGTATTTT	CASSLGSAQRADTQYF
TRBV19	TRBJ1-2	-	-	TGTGCCAGTAACCGGGACACTGTCGCAGGCTACACCTTC	CASNRDTVAGYTF
TRBV18	TRBJ2-7	-	-	TGTGCCAGCTCAGCCGGGACACTCGAAACCTACGAGCAGTACTTC	CASSAGTLETYEQYF
TRBV9	TRBJ2-2	-	-	TGTGCCAGCAGCTACACCGGGGAGCTGTTTTTT	CASSYTGELFF
TRBV19	TRBJ2-6	-	-	TGTGCCAGTAGTACCGCCGGGGCTGGGGCCAACGTCCTGACTTTC	CASSTAGAGANVLTF
TRBV6-5	TRBJ2-7	-	TRBD1	TGTGCCAGCAGTTTCGGAGACAGGGCCGAGCAGTACTTC	CASSFGDRAEQYF
TRBV28	TRBJ1-4	-	TRBD1	TGTGCCAGCAGTCATGACAGGGGAGAAAAACTGTTTTTT	CASSHDRGEKLFF
TRBV6-6	TRBJ2-7	-	TRBD1	TGTGCCAGCAGCTCCGGACAGGGGGTCTCCGAGCAGTACTTC	CASSSGQGVSEQYF
TRBV15	TRBJ2-7	-	TRBD1	TGTGCCACCAGCAATCGGGACAGGGGCTCCTACGAGCAGTACTTC	CATSNRDRGSYEQYF
TRBV28	TRBJ2-1	few	-	TGTGCCAGCAGTTCTTTGATAGACAATGAGCAGTTCTTC	CASSSLIDNEQFF
TRBV12-5	TRBJ1-5	once	TRBD1	TGTGCTAGTGGTTTGGTCCTCTCGGGATGGGGACAGGGATCCAAGGGCGATCAGCCCCAGCATTTT	CASGLVLSGWGQGSKGDQPQHF
TRBV10-1	TRBJ2-7	-	-	TGCGCCAGCAGTGAGTCAGGGTTCGGCGAGCAGTACTTC	CASSESGFGEQYF
TRBV12-1	TRBJ1-1	once	-	TGTGCCAGCAGCTTTGCACGGAACACTGAAGCTTTCTTT	CASSFARNTEAFF
TRBV5-1	TRBJ1-1	-	-	TGCGCCAGCAGCTTGGGACACAGTGAAGCTTTCTTT	CASSLGHSEAFF
TRBV30	TRBJ1-1	-	-	TGTGCCTGGGACCGACAGACGAACACTGAAGCTTTCTTT	CAWDRQTNTEAFF
TRBV9	TRBJ2-3	-	TRBD1	TGTGCCAGCAGCGCGAGGGGACAGATCGTCACAGATACGCAGTATTTT	CASSARGQIVTDTQYF
TRBV7-2	TRBJ1-6	-	-	TGTGCCAGCAGCAACGCCGCGGGACGGATTAATTCACCCCTCCACTTT	CASSNAAGRINSPLHF
TRBV18	TRBJ2-2	-	-	TGTGCCAGCTCACCGGGGACACGGGCCGGGGAGCTGTTTTTT	CASSPGTRAGELFF
TRBV27	TRBJ2-5	-	-	TGTGCCAGCAGCAAGAGGGGGATGCGCGAGACCCAGTACTTC	CASSKRGMRETQYF
TRBV28	TRBJ2-7	-	-	TGTGCCAGCAGTTCTCCTGCGAGGTCCTACGAGCAGTACTTC	CASSSPARSYEQYF
TRBV30	TRBJ1-1	once	-	TGTGCCTGGAGTGTATCTTCGGCTGAAGCTTTCTTT	CAWSVSSAEAFF
TRBV9	TRBJ1-3	-	-	TGTGCCAGCACCCTAGGCCCCCACTCTGGAAACACCATATATTTT	CASTLGPHSGNTIYF